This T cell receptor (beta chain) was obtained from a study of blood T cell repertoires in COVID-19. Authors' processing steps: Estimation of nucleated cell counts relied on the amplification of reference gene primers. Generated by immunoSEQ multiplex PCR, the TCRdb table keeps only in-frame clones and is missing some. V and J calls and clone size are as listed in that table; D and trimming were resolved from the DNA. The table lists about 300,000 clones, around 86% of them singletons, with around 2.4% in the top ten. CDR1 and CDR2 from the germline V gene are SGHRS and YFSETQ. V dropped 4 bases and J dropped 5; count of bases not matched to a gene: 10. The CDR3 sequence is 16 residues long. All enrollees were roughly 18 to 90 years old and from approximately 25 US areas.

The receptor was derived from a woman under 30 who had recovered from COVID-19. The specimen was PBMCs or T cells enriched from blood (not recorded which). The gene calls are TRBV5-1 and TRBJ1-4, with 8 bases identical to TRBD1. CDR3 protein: CASSGAPGQENEKLFF. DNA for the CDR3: TGCGCCAGCAGCGGGGCCCCGGGACAGGAGAATGAAAAACTGTTTTTT.